Reported below is one T cell receptor (beta chain). Its antigen is not known. This record belongs to a study of post-analysis software for immune sequencing data. Study-wide results and limits: Batch-mates among the samples co-clustered strongly by F measure. Controls had significantly higher normalized Chao1 diversity than multiple sclerosis patients.

V lost 6 bases, J lost 2 bases, and 7 bases stayed unmatched. The CDR3 is 14 amino acids. Germline CDR1 reads MNHEY; CDR2 reads SVGAGI. Each TCR beta cDNA library carried unique molecular identifiers. MiXCR, applied by TCRdb to the PCR reads, yields one record per CDR3 protein. The data contain roughly 160,000 distinct CDR3 sequences, roughly 35% of them seen just once; the ten biggest clones take up about 26%. The receptor comes from a girl aged 5-17 years with multiple sclerosis. The chain is built from TRBV6-5 and TRBJ2-7; 7 bases map to TRBD2. The source material was blood, sampled after autologous hematopoietic stem cell transplantation. The CDR3, as DNA: TGTGCCAGCAGCGAGAGGGAGGGTACCTACGAGCAGTACTTC. Amino acid sequence: CASSEREGTYEQYF.